This TCR beta chain was captured by sequencing in a study of blood T cells in healthy people across ages. V was trimmed by 4 bases and J by 0 bases, leaving 7 bases between them. This CDR3 has 12 amino acids. From germline, CDR1 is SQVTM and CDR2 ANQGSEA. The authors ran a second PCR of about 6 to 11 cycles using a sample-barcoded 5' primer and a J-beta primer mix. TCRdb independently ran MiXCR on the 5' RACE reads; one entry per CDR3 protein. The table lists about 1,000,000 distinct CDR3 sequences, under 45% of them singletons. At least ten counts were recorded for this clonotype. V is TRBV29-1 and J is TRBJ2-7; D unresolved. Sequencing was performed on blood. The source is a woman aged 55-69 years in good health. The CDR3 DNA reads TGCAGCGTTGGTGATGGCTCCTACGAGCAGTACTTC. This sequence encodes CSVGDGSYEQYF.